This entry is about one T cell receptor beta chain. Its antigen target is currently unknown. One base away there is no much larger clone; base qualities are not given. TCRbeta CDR3 regions were amplified from genomic DNA by means of the immunoSEQ Assay, a bias-controlled multiplex PCR. Turning to the authors' computational methods: The number of nucleated cells in each sample was estimated by amplification of reference gene primers within the assay. Sequence reads were collapsed and filtered to measure the absolute abundance of every unique TCRbeta CDR3 rearrangement. Productive Simpson clonality was computed per sample as the square root of Simpson's diversity index over productive rearrangements. TCRdb retrieved this table from immuneACCESS and kept in-frame rearrangements only. Not all clones are present; in checked studies, unresolved V genes account for under half, and no reason is known for the remainder. Clone size and the V and J calls come from that table; the DNA yielded D and trimming. In this sample the table shows some 130,000 clones, about four fifths of which occur a single time. About a sixth of the sample lies in the top ten.

Collaborating institutions collected whole blood in K2EDTA tubes following their own protocols. For TCRbeta analysis, collaborator samples were shipped as frozen whole blood, as isolated PBMCs, or as DNA extracted from either sample type. The sample belongs to a study of blood T cell repertoires in COVID-19 (dated by TCRdb to 2018 to 2021). In the study overall: Samples from collaborators originated in the United States, Italy and Spain and spanned both the acute and convalescent phases of COVID-19. A de-identified subject ID, COVID-19 status, age in years and sex were almost always included in the sample metadata. Where available, HLA class I and class II types were obtained from metadata supplied by the sample provider rather than from assay-based typing. The repertoires were released in a freely available public database intended as a resource for research on the immune response to SARS-CoV-2. The dataset comprised deeply sampled blood TCRbeta repertoires from subjects exposed to, actively infected with, or recovered from COVID-19. The material from the prospective study consisted of cDNA or gDNA derived from T cells, B-cell-depleted T cells, or PBMCs. Samples were obtained from the ongoing ImmuneRACE study (first 160 participants) and from 1,254 subjects provided by 6 global collaborators. Broader findings and caveats from the paper: How much clinical and demographic metadata was included differed by source and by participant, and the metadata was provided uncurated.

Germline trimming: 2 bases from V, 1 base from J; junction bases outside gene matches: 4. CDR1 SGHRS and CDR2 YFSETQ are derived from the germline V gene. The cysteine opens and the phenylalanine closes a CDR3 of 16 amino acids. Of the read, only the CDR3 DNA is kept; its 48 bases are in frame from base 1. This clonotype was obtained from a woman aged 50 to 60 with acute or convalescent COVID-19. Recombination linked TRBV5-1 to TRBJ2-2, with TRBD1 identical over 8 junction bases. Sequencing was done on a sample of peripheral blood. The nucleotide sequence is given as TGCGCCAGCAGCTTCAGGACAGGGATGAACACCGGGGAGCTGTTTTTT. Protein translation: CASSFRTGMNTGELFF.